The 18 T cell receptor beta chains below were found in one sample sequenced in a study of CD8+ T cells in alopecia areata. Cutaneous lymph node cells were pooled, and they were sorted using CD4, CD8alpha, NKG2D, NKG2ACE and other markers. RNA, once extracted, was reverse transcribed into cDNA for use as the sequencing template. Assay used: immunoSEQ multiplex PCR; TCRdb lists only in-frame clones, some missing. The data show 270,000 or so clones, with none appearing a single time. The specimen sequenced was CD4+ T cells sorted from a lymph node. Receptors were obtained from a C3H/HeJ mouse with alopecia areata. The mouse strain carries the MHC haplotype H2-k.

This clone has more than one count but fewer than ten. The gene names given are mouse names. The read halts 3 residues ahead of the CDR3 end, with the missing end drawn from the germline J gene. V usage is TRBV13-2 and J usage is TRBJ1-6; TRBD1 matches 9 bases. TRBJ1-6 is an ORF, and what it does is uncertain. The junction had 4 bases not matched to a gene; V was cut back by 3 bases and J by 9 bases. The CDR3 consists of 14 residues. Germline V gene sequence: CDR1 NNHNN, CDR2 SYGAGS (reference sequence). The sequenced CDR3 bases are TGTGCCAGCGGTGGGGGACAGGGCGGTTCGCCC. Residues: CASGGGQGGSP. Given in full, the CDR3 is CASGGGQGGSPLYF.

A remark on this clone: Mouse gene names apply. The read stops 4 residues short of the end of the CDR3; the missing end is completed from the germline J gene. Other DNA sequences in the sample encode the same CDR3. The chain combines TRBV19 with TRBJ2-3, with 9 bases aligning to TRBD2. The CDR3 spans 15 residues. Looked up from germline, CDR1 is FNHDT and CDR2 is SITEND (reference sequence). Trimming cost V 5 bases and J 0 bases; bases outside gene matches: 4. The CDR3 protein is CASSPDWGSAETLYF. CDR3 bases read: TGTGCCAGCAGCCCTGACTGGGGGAGTGCAGAA.

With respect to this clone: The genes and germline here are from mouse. The CDR3 is CASSQDQENQDTQYF. The part of the CDR3 DNA that was read is TGTGCCAGCAGCCAAGATCAGGAGAACCAAGAC. The rearrangement links TRBV5 to TRBJ2-5; unclear D gene. The read halts 4 residues ahead of the CDR3 end, with the missing end drawn from the germline J gene. The germline V gene has CDR1 LGHNA and CDR2 YNLKQL (reference sequence). The CDR3 has 15 residues. Trimming removed 0 bases at V and 0 bases at J, with 7 bases between.

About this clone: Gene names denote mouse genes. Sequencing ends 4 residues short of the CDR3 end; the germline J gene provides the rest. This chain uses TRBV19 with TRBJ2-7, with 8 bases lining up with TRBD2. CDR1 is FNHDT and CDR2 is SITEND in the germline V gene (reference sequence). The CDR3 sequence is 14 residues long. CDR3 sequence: CASSPELGEYEQYF. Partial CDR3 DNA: TGTGCCAGCAGCCCCGAACTGGGGGAGTAT. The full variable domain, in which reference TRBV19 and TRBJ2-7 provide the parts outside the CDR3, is GGIITQTPKFLIGQEGQKLTLKCQQNFNHDTMYWYRQDSGKGLRLIYYSITENDLQKGDLSEGYDASREKKSSFSLTVTSAQKNEMAVFLCASSPELGEYEQYFGPGTRLTVL.

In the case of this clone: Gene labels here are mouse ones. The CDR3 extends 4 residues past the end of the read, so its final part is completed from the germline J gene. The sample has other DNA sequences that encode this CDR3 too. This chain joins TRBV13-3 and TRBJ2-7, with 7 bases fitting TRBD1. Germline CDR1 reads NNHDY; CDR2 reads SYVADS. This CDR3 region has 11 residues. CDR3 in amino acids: CASRGQYEQYF. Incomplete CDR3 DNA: TGTGCCAGCAGGGGACAGTAT.

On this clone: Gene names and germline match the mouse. The sequenced part of the CDR3 DNA is TGTGCCAGCAGCGTGGACAGGGCAAACACA. It specifies CASSVDRANT. The CDR3, in full, reads CASSVDRANTEVFF. The rearrangement uses TRBV3 and TRBJ1-1; TRBD1 agrees at 8 bases. The read terminates 4 residues before the CDR3 end, so the remaining end is supplied by the germline J gene. The CDR3 length is 14 residues. Germline CDR1 is SNHLY and CDR2 is FYNGKV (reference sequence). V gave up 5 bases and J gave up 0 bases; unmatched junction bases: 2. Together with reference TRBV3 and TRBJ1-1, the CDR3 gives the full variable domain: GPKVLQIPSHQIIDMGQMVTLNCDPVSNHLYFYWYKQILGQQMEFLVNFYNGKVMEKSKLFKDQFSVERPDGSYFTLKIQPTALEDSAVYFCASSVDRANTEVFFGKGTRLTVV.

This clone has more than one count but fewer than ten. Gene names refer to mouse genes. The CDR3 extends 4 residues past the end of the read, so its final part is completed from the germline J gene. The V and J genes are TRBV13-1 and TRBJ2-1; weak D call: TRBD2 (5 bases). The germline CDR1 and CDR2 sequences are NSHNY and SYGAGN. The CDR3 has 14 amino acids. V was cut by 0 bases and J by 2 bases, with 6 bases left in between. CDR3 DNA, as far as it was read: TGTGCCAGCAGTGATGCTGGGTACTATGCT. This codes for CASSDAGYYA. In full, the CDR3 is CASSDAGYYAEQFF.

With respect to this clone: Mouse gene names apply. The DNA read from the CDR3 is TGTGCCAGCAGACGACAGTAT. It codes for CASRRQY. The entire CDR3 is CASRRQYEQYF. The chain couples TRBV19 to TRBJ2-7; perhaps TRBD1 as D (5 bases). The read halts 4 residues ahead of the CDR3 end, with the missing end drawn from the germline J gene. Germline loops: CDR1 FNHDT, CDR2 SITEND (reference sequence). CDR3 length: 11 residues.

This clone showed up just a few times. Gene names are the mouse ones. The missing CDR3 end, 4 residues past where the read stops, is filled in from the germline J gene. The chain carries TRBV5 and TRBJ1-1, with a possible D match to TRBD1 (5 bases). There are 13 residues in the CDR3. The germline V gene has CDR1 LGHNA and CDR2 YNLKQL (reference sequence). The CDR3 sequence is CASSPGRGAEVFF. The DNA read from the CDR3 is TGTGCCAGCAGCCCCGGACGGGGGGCA.

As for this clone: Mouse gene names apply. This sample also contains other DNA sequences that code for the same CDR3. The DNA read from the CDR3 is TGTGCCAGCGGTGATGCGGGGGGGCGAAACTCC. This gives the protein CASGDAGGRNS. The whole CDR3 reads CASGDAGGRNSDYTF. V usage is TRBV13-2 and J usage is TRBJ1-2, with D possibly matching TRBD1 (6 bases). The read finishes 4 residues shy of the CDR3 end, and the germline J gene is used to complete it. V lost 0 bases, J lost 1 base, and 10 bases lay in between. The V gene's germline CDR1 is NNHNN and CDR2 SYGAGS (reference sequence). This CDR3 has 15 residues.

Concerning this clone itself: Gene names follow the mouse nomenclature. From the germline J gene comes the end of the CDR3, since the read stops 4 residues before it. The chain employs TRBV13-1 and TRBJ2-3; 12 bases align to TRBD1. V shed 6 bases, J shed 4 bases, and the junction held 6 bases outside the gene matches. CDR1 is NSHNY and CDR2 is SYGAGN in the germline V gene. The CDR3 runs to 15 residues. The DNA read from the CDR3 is TGTGCCAGCAACCCGGGACAGGGGGCGCCAGAA. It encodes CASNPGQGAPE. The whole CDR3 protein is CASNPGQGAPETLYF.

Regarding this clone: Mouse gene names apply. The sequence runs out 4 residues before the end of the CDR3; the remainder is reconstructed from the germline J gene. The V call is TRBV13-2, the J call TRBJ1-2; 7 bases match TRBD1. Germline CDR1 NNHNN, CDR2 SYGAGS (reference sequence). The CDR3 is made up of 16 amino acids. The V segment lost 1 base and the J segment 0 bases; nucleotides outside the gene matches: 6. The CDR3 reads CASGDHRQGANSDYTF. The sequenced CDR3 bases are TGTGCCAGCGGTGATCACCGACAGGGTGCAAACTCC.

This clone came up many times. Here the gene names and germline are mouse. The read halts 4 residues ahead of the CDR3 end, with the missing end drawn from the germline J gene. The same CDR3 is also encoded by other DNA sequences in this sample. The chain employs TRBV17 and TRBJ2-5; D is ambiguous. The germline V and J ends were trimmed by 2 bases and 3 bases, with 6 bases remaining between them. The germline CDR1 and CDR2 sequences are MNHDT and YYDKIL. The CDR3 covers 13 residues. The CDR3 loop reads CASSRQQQDTQYF. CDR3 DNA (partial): TGTGCTAGCAGTAGACAGCAACAAGAC.

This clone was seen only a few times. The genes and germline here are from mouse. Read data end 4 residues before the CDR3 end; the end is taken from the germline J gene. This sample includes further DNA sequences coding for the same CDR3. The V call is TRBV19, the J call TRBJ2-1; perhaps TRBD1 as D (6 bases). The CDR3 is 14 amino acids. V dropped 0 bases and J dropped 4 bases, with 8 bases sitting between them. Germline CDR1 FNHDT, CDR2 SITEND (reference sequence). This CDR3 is CASSIAGQYAEQFF. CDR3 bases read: TGTGCCAGCAGTATAGCAGGACAGTATGCT.

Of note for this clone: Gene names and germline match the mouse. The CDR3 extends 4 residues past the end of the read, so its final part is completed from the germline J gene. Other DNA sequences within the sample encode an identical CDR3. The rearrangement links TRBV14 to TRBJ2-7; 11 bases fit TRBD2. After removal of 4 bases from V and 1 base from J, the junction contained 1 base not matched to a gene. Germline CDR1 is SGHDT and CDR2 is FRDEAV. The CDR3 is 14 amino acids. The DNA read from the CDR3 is TGTGCCAGCAGTAGGACTGGGGGGTCCTAT. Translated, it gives CASSRTGGSY. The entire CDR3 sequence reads CASSRTGGSYEQYF. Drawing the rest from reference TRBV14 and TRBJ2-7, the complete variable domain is EAGVTQSPRYAVLQEGQAVSFWCDPISGHDTLYWYQQPRDQGPQLLVYFRDEAVIDNSQLPSDRFSAVRPKGTNSTLKIQSAKQGDTATYLCASSRTGGSYEQYFGPGTRLTVL.

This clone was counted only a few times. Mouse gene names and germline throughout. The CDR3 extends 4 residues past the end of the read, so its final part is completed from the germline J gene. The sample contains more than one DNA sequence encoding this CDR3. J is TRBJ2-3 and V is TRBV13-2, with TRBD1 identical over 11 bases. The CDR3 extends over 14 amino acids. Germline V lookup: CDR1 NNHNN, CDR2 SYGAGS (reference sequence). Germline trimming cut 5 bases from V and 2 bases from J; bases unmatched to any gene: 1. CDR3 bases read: TGTGCCAGCGGGGACAGGGGGCTTGCAGAA. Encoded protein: CASGDRGLAE. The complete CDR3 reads CASGDRGLAETLYF.

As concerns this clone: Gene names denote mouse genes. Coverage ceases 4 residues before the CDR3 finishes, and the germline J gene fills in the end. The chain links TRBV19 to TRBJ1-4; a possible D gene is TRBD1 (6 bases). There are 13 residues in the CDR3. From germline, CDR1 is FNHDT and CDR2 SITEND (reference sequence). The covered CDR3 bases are TGTGCCAGCAGTCCTGGGGGGCCCGAA. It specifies CASSPGGPE. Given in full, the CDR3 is CASSPGGPERLFF.

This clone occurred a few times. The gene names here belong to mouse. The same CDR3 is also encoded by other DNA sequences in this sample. This chain's CDR3 is CASSPQGADSPLYF. Incomplete CDR3 DNA: TGTGCCAGCAGCCCACAGGGGGCTGATTCGCCC. The rearrangement uses TRBV19 and TRBJ1-6, with 9 bases matching TRBD1. The read halts 3 residues ahead of the CDR3 end, with the missing end drawn from the germline J gene. TRBJ1-6 is an open reading frame, and its role is uncertain. The V and J ends lost 5 bases and 8 bases, in that order; junction bases with no gene match: 5. The CDR3 has 14 amino acids. Germline-derived CDR1 and CDR2 are FNHDT and SITEND (reference sequence).